Following are 11 T cell receptor beta chains from one sample sequenced in a study of shared clonotypes between healthy human individuals. Here immunoSEQ multiplex PCR was the method, and the copy in TCRdb shows in-frame clones only, minus some. In the table there are some 500,000 clones, roughly 80% of which are singletons. The sample was PBMCs. These TCRs come from a woman aged 40 to 50 in good health. Some clones in this sample may be carry-over from other donors' samples.

Here the CDR3 DNA reads TGCGCCAGCAGCCAAGAACTGGTCCACTCGCGGGGCTACACCTTC. It specifies CASSQELVHSRGYTF. The chain employs TRBV4-1 and TRBJ1-2; D not certain. The V gene's germline CDR1 is MGHRA and CDR2 YSYEKL. Deletions cut 0 bases from V and 8 bases from J, with 16 bases between. The CDR3 is 15 residues long.

The chain uses TRBV7-9 and TRBJ2-3; 9 bases line up with TRBD2. CDR1 and CDR2 from the germline V gene are SEHNR and FQNEAQ (reference sequence). This CDR3 comprises 16 residues. J lost 3 bases, V lost 5 bases, and 9 bases had no gene match. CDR3 nucleotides: TGTGCCAGCAGCGGGAGATTAGCGGGAGAAACAGATACGCAGTATTTT. It is translated as CASSGRLAGETDTQYF.

The chain couples TRBV28 to TRBJ1-1; D unclear. CDR1 and CDR2 (germline): MDHEN, SYDVKM. CDR3 size: 15 residues. Trimming pared 2 bases from V and 0 bases from J, leaving 10 bases between. CDR3 sequence (DNA): TGTGCCAGCAGTTTACCTGGACGGCTGAACACTGAAGCTTTCTTT. This encodes CASSLPGRLNTEAFF.

The chain employs TRBV7-9 and TRBJ2-7; perhaps TRBD1 as D (6 bases). The CDR3 covers 14 residues. V was trimmed by 2 bases and J by 2 bases, leaving 10 bases between them. Germline V lookup: CDR1 SEHNR, CDR2 FQNEAQ (reference sequence). The CDR3 DNA follows: TGTGCCAGCAGCTTAAGAGGGGACACCTACGAGCAGTACTTC. Protein product: CASSLRGDTYEQYF.

The chain carries TRBV7-2 and TRBJ2-1; 7 bases agree with TRBD2. Trimming at V came to 5 bases and at J to 12 bases, leaving 16 bases not matched to a gene. The CDR3 contains 15 residues. The V gene's germline CDR1 is SGHTA and CDR2 FQGNSA. CDR3 residues: CASSPPSGLGSVQFF. CDR3 DNA: TGTGCCAGCAGCCCCCCCTCCGGACTAGGTTCGGTGCAGTTCTTC.

On this clone: A far larger clone is only one base removed, so a read error is likely. The sample carries other DNA sequences with the same CDR3. CDR3: CASSSMGSGYTF. DNA for the CDR3: TGTGCTAGCAGCTCGATGGGGTCTGGCTACACCTTC. The V gene is TRBV7-6, the J gene TRBJ1-2, with D hard to call. This CDR3 comprises 12 residues. Germline V gene data show CDR1 as SGHVS and CDR2 as FNYEAQ. The whole variable domain, filled in from reference TRBV7-6 and TRBJ1-2, reads GAGVSQSPRYKVTKRGQDVALRCDPISGHVSLYWYRQALGQGPEFLTYFNYEAQQDKSGLPNDRFSAERPEGSISTLTIQRTEQRDSAMYRCASSSMGSGYTFGSGTRLTVV.

The chain recombines TRBV30 with TRBJ2-2; 9 bases fit TRBD1. The CDR3 covers 16 residues. The junction had 3 bases not matched to a gene; V was cut back by 0 bases and J by 1 base. Germline V gene sequence: CDR1 GTSNPN, CDR2 SVGIG (reference sequence). CDR3 in DNA: TGTGCCTGGAGTGTGGGACAGGGTGAGAACACCGGGGAGCTGTTTTTT. Translation: CAWSVGQGENTGELFF.

DNA of the CDR3: TGCGCCAGCAGCCAATTGAGACTAGCGGGGTTCTACGAGCAGTACTTC. Translated, it gives CASSQLRLAGFYEQYF. The rearrangement joins TRBV4-1 to TRBJ2-7, with 11 bases identical to TRBD2. The V segment lost 2 bases and the J segment 3 bases; nucleotides outside the gene matches: 6. The CDR3 is 16 residues long. Germline values: CDR1 MGHRA, CDR2 YSYEKL.

This clone was counted a single time. DNA of the CDR3: TGTGCCAGCAGCTTAAAATCCGGGACAGGGGCGAACACTGAAGCTTTCTTT. This sequence encodes CASSLKSGTGANTEAFF. This chain uses TRBV7-3 with TRBJ1-1; 10 nucleotides agree with TRBD1. The CDR3 consists of 17 residues. Looked up from germline, CDR1 is SGHTA and CDR2 is FQGTGA. The junction had 6 bases not matched to a gene; V was cut back by 1 base and J by 1 base. Full variable domain (missing parts from reference TRBV7-3 and TRBJ1-1): GAGVSQTPSNKVTEKGKYVELRCDPISGHTALYWYRQSLGQGPEFLIYFQGTGAADDSGLPNDRFFAVRPEGSVSTLKIQRTERGDSAVYLCASSLKSGTGANTEAFFGQGTRLTVV.

The CDR3 DNA reads as TGCGCCAGCAGTCAACTCAACAGGAAATTGAACACTGAAGCTTTCTTT. It translates to CASSQLNRKLNTEAFF. The rearrangement links TRBV23-1 to TRBJ1-1; D might be TRBD1 (5 bases). TRBV23-1 is given ORF status, its function remaining uncertain. The V end was cut by 2 bases, the J end by 0 bases, with 13 bases between. The CDR3 consists of 16 residues.

The rearrangement uses TRBV7-2 and TRBJ2-2; no firm D call. V lost 1 base, J lost 7 bases, and 7 bases lay in between. In germline, CDR1 is SGHTA, CDR2 FQGNSA. The CDR3 has 13 residues. The CDR3 sequence is CASSLGSGGELFF. For the CDR3, the DNA is TGTGCCAGCAGCTTAGGTTCGGGCGGGGAGCTGTTTTTT.